The T cell receptor (beta chain) described here comes from a study of cytomegalovirus exposure and HLA in healthy donors. Overall study findings and caveats: Reportedly, diagnosis of cytomegalovirus status by the classifier showed high specificity and sensitivity.

About this clone itself: The antigen is undetermined.

TCRdb keeps only in-frame clones here, not all; method: immunoSEQ multiplex PCR. This table holds about 200,000 clones, roughly 88% found once. The material sequenced was PBMCs. The source of this sequence is a woman in her 30s in good health and CMV-seropositive.

This chain's CDR3 is CASSLVARVEGYTF. The CDR3 DNA is TGCGCCAGCAGCTTGGTGGCCAGGGTGGAGGGCTACACCTTC. The chain couples TRBV5-1 to TRBJ1-2; the D gene is possibly TRBD1 (5 bases). From germline, CDR1 is SGHRS and CDR2 YFSETQ. This CDR3 comprises 14 residues. The V end lost 0 bases, the J end lost 8 bases, and 14 bases lay between the germline ends.